Below are 24 T cell receptor beta chains sequenced from a single sample in a study of blood T cell repertoires in COVID-19. Method: immunoSEQ multiplex PCR; TCRdb's copy keeps in-frame clones and lacks some. The table has roughly 84,000 clones, about four fifths seen once; the top ten hold around 12%. The material sequenced was peripheral blood. The receptors originated from a woman in her thirties or forties with active or convalescent COVID-19.

J is TRBJ1-3 and V is TRBV11-3; D is ambiguous. The CDR3 consists of 14 residues. V lost 2 bases and J lost 0, with 5 bases in between. Germline lookup yields CDR1 SGHNT and CDR2 YENEEA. The CDR3 region is CASSLSISGNTIYF. Here the CDR3 DNA reads TGTGCCAGCAGCTTATCCATCTCTGGAAACACCATATATTTT.

The chain uses TRBV29-1 and TRBJ2-2, with TRBD1 as a possible D gene (7 bases). The CDR3 loop spans 15 amino acids. Trimming took 8 bases from V and 2 from J, leaving 18 bases between them. Per germline, CDR1 SQVTM and CDR2 ANQGSEA. CDR3 sequence (DNA): TGCAGCATACAGGGGATGCGGGAAAACACCGGGGAGCTGTTTTTT. Amino acid sequence: CSIQGMRENTGELFF.

In its sample, this clone was seen a few times. The J gene is TRBJ1-6, the V gene TRBV27; TRBD1 might be the D (5 bases). Germline assignment: CDR1 MNHEY and CDR2 SMNVEV (reference sequence). V was pared by 0 bases and J by 9 bases, with 9 bases between. The CDR3 has 14 residues. The CDR3 loop reads CASSLSRGGSPLHF. The CDR3 DNA follows: TGTGCCAGCAGTTTATCCCGGGGGGGTTCACCCCTCCACTTT.

The rearrangement joins TRBV6-5 to TRBJ2-3; TRBD1 might be the D (6 bases). Germline V gives CDR1 MNHEY, CDR2 SVGAGI. The CDR3 contains 15 residues. Trimming shortened V by 5 bases and J by 0 bases, and 12 bases separated the two germline ends. The CDR3 protein is CASSIGQLSTDTQYF. In DNA, the CDR3 is TGTGCCAGCAGTATAGGACAGTTAAGCACAGATACGCAGTATTTT.

This sequence joins TRBV28 and TRBJ1-6, with D maybe TRBD1 (6 bases). Germline V gene sequence: CDR1 MDHEN, CDR2 SYDVKM. The CDR3 is 15 amino acids. Trimming removed 6 bases at V and 7 bases at J, with 16 bases between. CDR3 DNA sequence: TGTGCCAGCAGCGAACAGGGTGCTCGCAATTCACCCCTCCACTTT. Protein: CASSEQGARNSPLHF.

The chain recombines TRBV10-3 with TRBJ1-2; D uncertain. V was pared by 4 bases and J by 8 bases, with 11 bases between. The germline CDR1 and CDR2 sequences are ENHRY and SYGVKD. The CDR3 has 12 amino acids. CDR3 in DNA: TGTGCCATCAGTGTGGGCATAGAAGGCTACACCTTC. Amino acids: CAISVGIEGYTF.

This chain joins TRBV2 and TRBJ1-2, with 11 positions matching TRBD1. The CDR3 has 14 amino acids. Losses at the gene ends were 8 bases for V and 7 bases for J; bases not matched to a gene: 9. CDR1 is SNHLY and CDR2 is FYNNEI in the germline V gene. The CDR3 nucleotides read TGTGCCAGCCGCCGGGACAGGGGGGATGGTGGCTACACCTTC. Its translation is CASRRDRGDGGYTF.

The genes are TRBV6-5 and TRBJ1-4; 7 nucleotides align to TRBD1. The CDR3 length is 13 residues. The junction had 11 bases not matched to a gene; V was cut back by 6 bases and J by 13 bases. Looked up from germline, CDR1 is MNHEY and CDR2 is SVGAGI. This chain's CDR3 is CASSRRDRLRLFF. The CDR3 DNA sequence: TGTGCCAGCAGCCGCCGGGACAGACTACGACTGTTTTTT.

CDR3 sequence (DNA): TGTGCCATCAGTGAGTCGCAGGGGTTGGACATTCAGTACTTC. The encoded protein is CAISESQGLDIQYF. This chain joins TRBV10-3 and TRBJ2-4, with a tentative D call TRBD1 (6 bases). The CDR3 extends over 14 amino acids. CDR1 ENHRY and CDR2 SYGVKD come from the germline V gene. Trimming left V 0 bases short and J 8 bases short, with 11 bases between.

The chain has TRBV4-3 and TRBJ2-3; a possible D gene is TRBD2 (5 bases). This CDR3 is built from 16 residues. Trimming pared 0 bases from V and 2 bases from J, leaving 12 bases between. Germline V gene lookup returns CDR1 LGHNA and CDR2 YSLEER. CDR3 in amino acids: CASSQDVSLATDTQYF. In nucleotides, the CDR3 is TGCGCCAGCAGCCAAGACGTATCGCTAGCCACAGATACGCAGTATTTT.

Written as DNA, the CDR3 is TGTGCCAGCTCACTCCCTACCTACAATGAGCAGTTCTTC. It specifies CASSLPTYNEQFF. V is TRBV18 and J is TRBJ2-1; D call uncertain. CDR1 and CDR2 (germline): KGHSH, LQKENI. The CDR3 length is 13 residues. V lost 4 bases and J 2 bases, leaving 6 bases between the germline ends. Drawing the rest from reference TRBV18 and TRBJ2-1, the complete variable domain is NAGVMQNPRHLVRRRGQEARLRCSPMKGHSHVYWYRQLPEEGLKFMVYLQKENIIDESGMPKERFSAEFPKEGPSILRIQQVVRGDSAAYFCASSLPTYNEQFFGPGTRLTVL.

The chain is built from TRBV27 and TRBJ1-1; D is possibly TRBD1 (5 bases). The CDR3 runs to 16 residues. CDR1 and CDR2 (germline): MNHEY, SMNVEV (reference sequence). V was trimmed by 7 bases and J by 1 base, leaving 19 bases between them. Here the CDR3 reads CASINRPGLRNTEAFF. CDR3 in DNA: TGTGCCAGCATCAATCGTCCGGGACTCAGGAACACTGAAGCTTTCTTT.

The rearrangement joins TRBV2 to TRBJ2-7; 7 bases map to TRBD2. Trimming took 2 bases from V and 10 from J; bases not matched to a gene: 11. Germline CDR1 is SNHLY and CDR2 is FYNNEI. This CDR3 has 14 residues. The CDR3 DNA reads as TGTGCCAGCAGTGAATTCGGTAGCGGGCGTGCTCAGTACTTC. Translating it yields CASSEFGSGRAQYF.

This chain uses TRBV7-6 with TRBJ2-7; 9 nucleotides line up with TRBD1. J was trimmed by 2 bases and V by 2 bases; bases with no gene match: 4. Germline V gene lookup returns CDR1 SGHVS and CDR2 FNYEAQ. The CDR3 has 15 amino acids. The chain's CDR3 is CASSLTYRGPYEQYF. The CDR3 DNA is TGTGCCAGCAGCTTAACGTACAGGGGGCCCTACGAGCAGTACTTC. Variable domain in full (rest from reference TRBV7-6 and TRBJ2-7): GAGVSQSPRYKVTKRGQDVALRCDPISGHVSLYWYRQALGQGPEFLTYFNYEAQQDKSGLPNDRFSAERPEGSISTLTIQRTEQRDSAMYRCASSLTYRGPYEQYFGPGTRLTVT.

This CDR3 is CASSRSGGAHEQYF. The DNA of the CDR3 is TGTGCCAGCAGCCGATCCGGGGGAGCCCACGAGCAGTACTTC. V gene TRBV7-9 combines with J gene TRBJ2-7, with TRBD2 as a possible D gene (6 bases). In germline, CDR1 is SEHNR, CDR2 FQNEAQ (reference sequence). The CDR3 is 14 amino acids. The germline V and J ends were trimmed by 5 bases and 5 bases, with 16 bases remaining between them.

The J gene is TRBJ2-2, the V gene TRBV6-4, with a weak D call TRBD2 (5 bases). V shed 4 bases and J shed 6 bases, with 9 bases lying between them. Germline loops: CDR1 MRHNA, CDR2 SNTAGT. The CDR3 is 13 residues long. In nucleotides, the CDR3 is TGTGCCAGCAGTGTCGAGGGTTCCGGGGAGCTGTTTTTT. Its translation: CASSVEGSGELFF.

This sequence joins TRBV19 and TRBJ2-3; 12 nucleotides line up with TRBD2. The V gene end was trimmed by 3 bases and the J gene end by 4 bases; junction bases not matched to a gene: 14. The germline V gene has CDR1 LNHDA and CDR2 SQIVND (reference sequence). CDR3 length equals 19 residues. In DNA form, the CDR3 reads TGTGCCAGTAGTATTCTATCGGGCGGGCTAGCGGGGGGGCCAGATACGCAGTATTTT. Encoded protein: CASSILSGGLAGGPDTQYF.

The rearrangement uses TRBV13 and TRBJ2-2; D is perhaps TRBD2 (5 bases). Germline CDR1 reads PRHDT; CDR2 reads FYEKMQ (reference sequence). Trimming removed 5 bases at V and 7 bases at J, with 20 bases between. The CDR3 extends over 16 amino acids. The CDR3 nucleotides read TGTGCCAGCAGCCCCGTAGGAGCGGCGGGTATCGGGGAGCTGTTTTTT. Amino acids: CASSPVGAAGIGELFF.

This clone has just a few counts. The chain combines TRBV7-9 with TRBJ2-5; 10 nucleotides line up with TRBD2. The CDR3 loop spans 18 amino acids. With 10 bases clipped from V and 8 bases from J, the junction kept 25 bases outside the gene matches. Germline V gene lookup returns CDR1 SEHNR and CDR2 FQNEAQ (reference sequence). The CDR3 region is CATESVGASGGRRPTQYF. DNA for the CDR3: TGTGCCACCGAGAGCGTCGGGGCTAGCGGGGGCCGCCGCCCCACCCAGTACTTC.

This clone was seen only a few times. This rearrangement joins TRBV27 to TRBJ2-7; the D gene is possibly TRBD2 (6 bases). This CDR3 is 14 amino acids long. Per the germline V gene, CDR1 is MNHEY and CDR2 is SMNVEV (reference sequence). Trimming pared 3 bases from V and 6 bases from J, leaving 15 bases between. The CDR3 sequence: CASSFGGRVGEQYF. CDR3 DNA: TGTGCCAGCAGTTTTGGAGGGCGCGTCGGCGAGCAGTACTTC.

This chain connects TRBV10-3 to TRBJ1-2; 9 bases are shared with TRBD1. The CDR3 spans 17 residues. In germline, CDR1 is ENHRY, CDR2 SYGVKD. The trim removed 4 bases at V and 5 bases at J, leaving 14 bases unmatched. CDR3 amino acids: CAISAARETGGWYGYTF. CDR3 nucleotide sequence: TGTGCCATCAGTGCCGCCCGGGAGACAGGGGGATGGTATGGCTACACCTTC.

The V and J genes are TRBV12-3 or TRBV12-4 and TRBJ2-7; the D gene is possibly TRBD2 (5 bases). The CDR3 extends over 13 amino acids. V was trimmed by 1 base and J by 5 bases, leaving 9 bases between them. Here the CDR3 DNA reads TGTGCCAGCAGTTTAGGGACTTGGGACGAGCAGTACTTC. Its translation: CASSLGTWDEQYF.

The rearrangement joins TRBV7-2 to TRBJ2-2; TRBD2 matches 9 bases. The V segment lost 5 bases and the J segment 7 bases; nucleotides outside the gene matches: 8. CDR1 and CDR2 (germline): SGHTA, FQGNSA. There are 15 residues in the CDR3. The CDR3 region is CASSITVAGVGELFF. CDR3 DNA sequence: TGTGCCAGCAGCATTACTGTAGCGGGGGTCGGGGAGCTGTTTTTT.

The chain links TRBV2 to TRBJ1-2; D unresolved. The length of the CDR3 is 13 residues. Trimming took off 7 bases at V and 2 bases at J, with 11 bases between the two ends. Germline V gene lookup returns CDR1 SNHLY and CDR2 FYNNEI. The CDR3 sequence: CASNAEANYGYTF. In DNA form, the CDR3 reads TGTGCCAGCAACGCGGAAGCAAACTATGGCTACACCTTC.